These 26 T cell receptor beta chains originate from one sample sequenced in a study of tumor-infiltrating lymphocytes in localized non-small cell lung cancer. Sequenced by immunoSEQ multiplex PCR; TCRdb stores in-frame clones only, minus some. The sample lists 2,800 or so clones, less than 70% occurring once. Source material: uninvolved lung tissue not adjacent to the tumor. The receptors come from a human donor with non-small cell lung cancer.

CDR3 DNA sequence: TGCGCCAGCAGCCACCGGACTAGCGGGTACGCGAACACCGGGGAGCTGTTTTTT. Translated: CASSHRTSGYANTGELFF. This chain joins TRBV4-3 and TRBJ2-2; 11 nucleotides match TRBD2. Looked up from germline, CDR1 is LGHNA and CDR2 is YSLEER. CDR3 length: 18 residues. V was pared by 3 bases and J by 0 bases, with 6 bases of the junction left unmatched.

This clone showed up just once. The chain combines TRBV29-1 with TRBJ2-7; D may match TRBD1 or TRBD2 (5 bases each). The V gene lost 7 bases and the J gene lost 1 base, with 17 bases spanning the gap. The CDR3 runs 14 residues. Germline V lookup: CDR1 SQVTM, CDR2 ANQGSEA. CDR3 sequence (DNA): TGCAGCGCACTAACCGGGACGGCTTCCTACGAGCAGTACTTC. This sequence encodes CSALTGTASYEQYF.

In DNA, the CDR3 is TGCGCCAGCAGCCCGGGGACGGGAAAGCCCTACGAGCAGTACTTC. Residues: CASSPGTGKPYEQYF. The V gene is TRBV5-1, the J gene TRBJ2-7; D might be TRBD1 or TRBD2, each matching 5 bases. The V and J ends lost 4 bases and 2 bases respectively, with 16 bases between them. The germline gives CDR1 SGHRS, CDR2 YFSETQ. This CDR3 is 15 amino acids long. The full variable domain, its missing parts supplied by reference TRBV5-1 and TRBJ2-7, is KAGVTQTPRYLIKTRGQQVTLSCSPISGHRSVSWYQQTPGQGLQFLFEYFSETQRNKGNFPGRFSGRQFSNSRSEMNVSTLELGDSALYLCASSPGTGKPYEQYFGPGTRLTVT.

J is TRBJ1-1 and V is TRBV2, with D possibly being TRBD1 (5 bases). The CDR3 has 14 amino acids. Trimming took 4 bases from V and 5 from J, leaving 14 bases between them. Germline loops: CDR1 SNHLY, CDR2 FYNNEI. The CDR3 region has the DNA TGTGCCAGCAGTGGGGGGACTGCGAGGACTGAAGCTTTCTTT. Its protein product is CASSGGTARTEAFF.

This clone has just a few counts. The chain combines TRBV6-5 with TRBJ1-5; 12 bases fit TRBD1. V dropped 6 bases and J dropped 5; count of bases not matched to a gene: 5. CDR1 is MNHEY and CDR2 is SVGAGI in the germline V gene. This CDR3 is built from 15 residues. CDR3 sequence (DNA): TGTGCCAGCAGCCCCGGGACAGGGGGCCATCAGCCCCAGCATTTT. Translation: CASSPGTGGHQPQHF.

The rearrangement uses TRBV27 and TRBJ2-5; 7 bases map to TRBD1. The end of the DNA fits TRBJ2-7 better, so the J call may be wrong. The CDR3 is made up of 15 amino acids. Germline assignment: CDR1 MNHEY and CDR2 SMNVEV (reference sequence). The CDR3 nucleotides are TGTGCCAGCAGTTCCCTAACTGACAGGGCCTACGAGCAGTACTTC. Translated: CASSSLTDRAYEQYF.

This clone showed up just a few times. This sequence joins TRBV15 and TRBJ2-1; 11 bases map to TRBD2. V lost 5 bases, J lost 6 bases, and 12 bases stayed unmatched. Germline V gene sequence: CDR1 LNHNV, CDR2 YYDKDF (reference sequence). The CDR3 length is 17 residues. The CDR3 DNA sequence: TGTGCCACCAGCGGGAGATTAGCGGGAGGGTTAGTCAATGAGCAGTTCTTC. This codes for CATSGRLAGGLVNEQFF.

CDR3 DNA sequence: TGTGCCTGGACTAGGAGCGGGAGTGCTGAGCAGTTCTTC. Its protein product is CAWTRSGSAEQFF. The chain combines TRBV30 with TRBJ2-1; TRBD2 matches at 8 bases. The trim removed 4 bases at V and 9 bases at J, leaving 8 bases unmatched. The CDR3 sequence is 13 residues long. CDR1 and CDR2 (germline): GTSNPN, SVGIG (reference sequence).

The rearrangement links TRBV7-2 to TRBJ2-2; 9 positions agree with TRBD2. Germline V gene data show CDR1 as SGHTA and CDR2 as FQGNSA. The CDR3 totals 13 residues. After removal of 7 bases from V and 6 bases from J, the junction contained 3 bases not matched to a gene. CDR3 coding DNA: TGTGCCAGCACTTTAGCGGGAGCCGGGGAGCTGTTTTTT. Protein: CASTLAGAGELFF.

The chain couples TRBV5-1 to TRBJ2-7, with a weak D call TRBD1 (6 bases). Trimming left V 4 bases short and J 0 bases short, with 11 bases between. The CDR3 is made up of 14 amino acids. CDR1 and CDR2 (germline): SGHRS, YFSETQ. CDR3 protein: CASSPQGISYEQYF. In nucleotides, the CDR3 is TGCGCCAGCAGCCCTCAGGGGATCTCCTACGAGCAGTACTTC.

V and J are TRBV6-5 and TRBJ1-2; 7 nucleotides align to TRBD1. This CDR3 region has 14 residues. V shed 5 bases, J shed 4 bases, and the junction held 7 bases outside the gene matches. Germline V lookup: CDR1 MNHEY, CDR2 SVGAGI. CDR3 protein: CASSATDRAYGYTF. CDR3 DNA: TGTGCCAGCAGTGCCACAGACAGGGCCTATGGCTACACCTTC.

This sequence joins TRBV11-1 and TRBJ1-2; possibly TRBD1 for D (5 bases). The ends were cut back, 4 bases at V and 2 bases at J, with 14 bases in the middle. Germline V gene data show CDR1 as SGHAT and CDR2 as FQDESV (reference sequence). This CDR3 is built from 15 residues. In nucleotides, the CDR3 is TGTGCCAGCAGCTGGGGCAAGGGCGGAAACTATGGCTACACCTTC. Protein: CASSWGKGGNYGYTF. Complete variable domain (other parts from reference TRBV11-1 and TRBJ1-2): EAEVAQSPRYKITEKSQAVAFWCDPISGHATLYWYRQILGQGPELLVQFQDESVVDDSQLPKDRFSAERLKGVDSTLKIQPAELGDSAMYLCASSWGKGGNYGYTFGSGTRLTVV.

The CDR3 DNA is TGTGCCAGCAGTCAGAAGGGCACCGGGGAGCTGTTTTTT. Its protein is CASSQKGTGELFF. V and J are TRBV6-1 and TRBJ2-2; D is unresolved. This CDR3 contains 13 residues. Germline V gene data show CDR1 as MNHNS and CDR2 as SASEGT. V was shortened by 5 bases and J by 4 bases, with 8 bases between the two germline ends.

In its sample, this clone is large (0.1 to 1%). The chain carries TRBV5-1 and TRBJ1-5; the D gene is possibly TRBD1 (5 bases). Trimming took 0 bases from V and 9 from J, leaving 10 bases between them. The V gene's germline CDR1 is SGHRS and CDR2 YFSETQ. This CDR3 comprises 13 residues. The CDR3: CASSLEGDRPQHF. Here the CDR3 DNA reads TGCGCCAGCAGCTTGGAAGGGGATCGGCCCCAGCATTTT.

The chain uses TRBV7-3 and TRBJ1-2, with TRBD1 as a possible D gene (5 bases). The CDR3 totals 14 residues. Germline CDR1 and CDR2: SGHTA and FQGTGA. V lost 5 bases to trimming and J lost 8 bases, with 18 bases between them. DNA for the CDR3: TGTGCCAGCAGCCCCAGTTCGGGGACCGGGGGCTACACCTTC. It specifies CASSPSSGTGGYTF.

The chain combines TRBV28 with TRBJ2-7; 10 nucleotides match TRBD1. J lost 5 bases, V lost 5 bases, and 9 bases had no gene match. This CDR3 is 15 amino acids long. Germline V gene lookup returns CDR1 MDHEN and CDR2 SYDVKM. Written as DNA, the CDR3 is TGTGCCAGCAGTGTTCTCCGGGACAGGGGAAACGAGCAGTACTTC. Amino acid sequence: CASSVLRDRGNEQYF.

The chain uses TRBV9 and TRBJ2-5, with 7 bases aligning to TRBD1. CDR1 is SGDLS and CDR2 is YYNGEE in the germline V gene. V shed 1 base and J 5 bases; nucleotides not matched to a gene: 8. This CDR3 is 15 amino acids long. CDR3 bases: TGTGCCAGCAGCGTAAATCCGGGACAGCACGAGACCCAGTACTTC. This translates into CASSVNPGQHETQYF.

The J gene is TRBJ2-3, the V gene TRBV30; TRBD2 aligns across 7 bases. This CDR3 is 14 amino acids long. The V gene's germline CDR1 is GTSNPN and CDR2 SVGIG (reference sequence). Trimming at V came to 3 bases and at J to 0 bases, leaving 3 bases not matched to a gene. The DNA of the CDR3 is TGTGCCTGGAGCCGAGCGGGGAGCACAGATACGCAGTATTTT. It yields the protein CAWSRAGSTDTQYF.

This clone has a handful of counts. This chain joins TRBV30 and TRBJ2-6, with D unresolved. V lost 2 bases, J lost 1 base, and 9 bases lay in between. Germline loops: CDR1 GTSNPN, CDR2 SVGIG (reference sequence). The CDR3 covers 15 residues. In DNA, the CDR3 is TGTGCCTGGAGTTCCACACTTTCTGGGGCCAACGTCCTGACTTTC. This gives the protein CAWSSTLSGANVLTF.

This clone has more than one count but fewer than ten. This rearrangement joins TRBV7-2 to TRBJ2-4, with a weak D call TRBD1 (5 bases). CDR1 and CDR2 from the germline V gene are SGHTA and FQGNSA. The CDR3 length is 15 residues. V was trimmed by 4 bases and J by 8 bases, leaving 18 bases between them. CDR3 bases: TGTGCCAGCAGCTCCTTAGGGGTGGGCGAGGACATTCAGTACTTC. Its protein product is CASSSLGVGEDIQYF.

The chain employs TRBV7-2 and TRBJ1-5; 9 bases are a match to TRBD1. This CDR3 comprises 17 residues. The J segment lost 2 bases and the V segment lost 3 bases, leaving 8 bases of the junction unmatched. Germline V lookup: CDR1 SGHTA, CDR2 FQGNSA. CDR3 DNA: TGTGCCAGCAGCTTCGTGGGACAGGGATATGGCAATCAGCCCCAGCATTTT. It yields the protein CASSFVGQGYGNQPQHF.

V is TRBV28 and J is TRBJ2-2; either TRBD1 or TRBD2 may supply D (6 bases each). The germline CDR1 and CDR2 sequences are MDHEN and SYDVKM. This CDR3 region has 14 residues. The V gene lost 7 bases and the J gene lost 0 bases, with 9 bases spanning the gap. CDR3 loop: CASKGGTNTGELFF. CDR3 DNA sequence: TGTGCCAGCAAGGGGGGAACGAACACCGGGGAGCTGTTTTTT.

The V and J genes are TRBV27 and TRBJ1-2, with 8 positions matching TRBD1. The germline CDR1 and CDR2 sequences are MNHEY and SMNVEV (reference sequence). The CDR3 has 16 residues. The V segment lost 2 bases and the J segment 7 bases; nucleotides outside the gene matches: 12. The CDR3 DNA reads as TGTGCCAGCAGTTTACTCCGCCCAGGGGGCGCGACTGGCTACACCTTC. Protein product: CASSLLRPGGATGYTF.

The J gene is TRBJ2-2, the V gene TRBV25-1; D is uncertain. CDR3 length equals 13 residues. Trimming pared 7 bases from V and 3 bases from J, leaving 9 bases between. CDR1 is MGHDK, CDR2 SYGVNS, per germline. The DNA for the CDR3 is TGTGCCAGCAAAGAGACCTACACCGGGGAGCTGTTTTTT. Residues: CASKETYTGELFF.

This clone occurred a few times. This chain joins TRBV9 and TRBJ2-3; 7 nucleotides line up with TRBD2. Germline V gives CDR1 SGDLS, CDR2 YYNGEE. The CDR3 spans 15 residues. J was trimmed by 4 bases and V by 0 bases; bases with no gene match: 5. The CDR3 sequence: CASSVGGGRPDTQYF. The CDR3 nucleotides are TGTGCCAGCAGCGTAGGGGGAGGGAGACCAGATACGCAGTATTTT.

This clone was picked up a small number of times. The chain combines TRBV7-7 with TRBJ1-2, with TRBD1 as a possible D gene (5 bases). The CDR3 is made up of 12 amino acids. Germline V gives CDR1 SSHAT, CDR2 FNYEAQ (reference sequence). This CDR3 is CANPNRRCGYTF. In DNA, the CDR3 is TGTGCTAACCCTAACAGGCGGTGTGGCTACACCTTC.